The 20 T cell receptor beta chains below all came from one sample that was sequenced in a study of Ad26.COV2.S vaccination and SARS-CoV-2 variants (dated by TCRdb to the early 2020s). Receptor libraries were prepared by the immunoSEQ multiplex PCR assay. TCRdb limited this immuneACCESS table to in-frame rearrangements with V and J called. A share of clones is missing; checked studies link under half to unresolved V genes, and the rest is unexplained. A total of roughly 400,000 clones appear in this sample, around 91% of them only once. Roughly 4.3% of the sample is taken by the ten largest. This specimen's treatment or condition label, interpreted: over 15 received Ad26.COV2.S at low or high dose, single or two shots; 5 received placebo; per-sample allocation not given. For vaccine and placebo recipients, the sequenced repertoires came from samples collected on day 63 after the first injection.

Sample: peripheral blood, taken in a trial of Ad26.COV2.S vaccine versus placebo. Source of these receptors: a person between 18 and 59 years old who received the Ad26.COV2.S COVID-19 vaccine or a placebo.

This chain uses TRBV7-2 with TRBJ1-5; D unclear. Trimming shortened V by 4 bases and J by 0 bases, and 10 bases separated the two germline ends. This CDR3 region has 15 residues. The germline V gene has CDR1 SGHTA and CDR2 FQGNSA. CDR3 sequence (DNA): TGTGCCAGCAGCTCCTGGGCAGATAGCAATCAGCCCCAGCATTTT. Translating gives CASSSWADSNQPQHF.

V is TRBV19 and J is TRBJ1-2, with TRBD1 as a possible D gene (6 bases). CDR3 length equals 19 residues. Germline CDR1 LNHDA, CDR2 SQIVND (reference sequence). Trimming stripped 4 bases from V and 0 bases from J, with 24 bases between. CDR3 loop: CASSSPLGAIVEANYGYTF. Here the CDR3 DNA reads TGTGCCAGTAGTAGCCCCTTGGGGGCTATTGTTGAGGCTAACTATGGCTACACCTTC.

DNA for the CDR3: TGTGCCAGCAGCCAGGCTTTAATCGGGACTAATGAAAAACTGTTTTTT. This sequence encodes CASSQALIGTNEKLFF. The V gene is TRBV3-1 (or the pseudogene TRBV3-2), the J gene TRBJ1-4; D not resolved. V lost 3 bases, J lost 2 bases, and 13 bases lay in between. The CDR3 is 16 amino acids. Looked up from germline, CDR1 is LGHDT and CDR2 is YNNKEL (reference sequence).

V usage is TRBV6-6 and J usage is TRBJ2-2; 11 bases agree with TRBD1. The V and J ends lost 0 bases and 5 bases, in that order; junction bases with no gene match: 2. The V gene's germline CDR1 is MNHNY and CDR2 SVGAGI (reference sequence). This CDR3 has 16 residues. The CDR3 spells CASSYSGTGGTGELFF. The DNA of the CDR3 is TGTGCCAGCAGTTACTCCGGGACAGGGGGTACCGGGGAGCTGTTTTTT.

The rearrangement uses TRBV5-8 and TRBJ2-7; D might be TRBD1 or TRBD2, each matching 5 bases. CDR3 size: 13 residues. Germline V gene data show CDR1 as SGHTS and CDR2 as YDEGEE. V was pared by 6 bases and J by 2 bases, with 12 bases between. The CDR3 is CASTRDGPYEQYF. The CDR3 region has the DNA TGTGCCAGCACCCGGGACGGTCCCTACGAGCAGTACTTC. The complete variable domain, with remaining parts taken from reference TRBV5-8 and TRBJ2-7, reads EAGVTQSPTHLIKTRGQQATLRCSPISGHTSVYWYQQALGLGLQFLLWYDEGEERNRGNFPPRFSGRQFPNYSSELNVNALELEDSALYLCASTRDGPYEQYFGPGTRLTVT.

The CDR3 here is CASSSTDKNQPQHF. The CDR3 DNA follows: TGTGCCAGCAGCTCAACGGACAAAAATCAGCCCCAGCATTTT. The V call is TRBV7-9, the J call TRBJ1-5; D may be TRBD1 (5 bases). CDR3 length: 14 amino acids. The V gene lost 4 bases and the J gene lost 4 bases, with 11 bases spanning the gap. The germline V gene encodes CDR1 SEHNR and CDR2 FQNEAQ (reference sequence).

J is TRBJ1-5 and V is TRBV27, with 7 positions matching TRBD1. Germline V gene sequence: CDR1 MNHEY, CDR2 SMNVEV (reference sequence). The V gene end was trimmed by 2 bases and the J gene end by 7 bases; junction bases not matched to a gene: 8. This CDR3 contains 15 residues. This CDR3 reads CASSLITGVGQPQHF. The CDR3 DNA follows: TGTGCCAGCAGTTTAATAACAGGGGTTGGACAGCCCCAGCATTTT.

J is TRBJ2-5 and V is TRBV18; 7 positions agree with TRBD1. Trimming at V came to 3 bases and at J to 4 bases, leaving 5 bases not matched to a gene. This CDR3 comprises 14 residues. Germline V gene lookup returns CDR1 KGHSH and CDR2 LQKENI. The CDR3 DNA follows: TGTGCCAGCTCACCGCAGACAGGGTTAGAGACCCAGTACTTC. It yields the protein CASSPQTGLETQYF.

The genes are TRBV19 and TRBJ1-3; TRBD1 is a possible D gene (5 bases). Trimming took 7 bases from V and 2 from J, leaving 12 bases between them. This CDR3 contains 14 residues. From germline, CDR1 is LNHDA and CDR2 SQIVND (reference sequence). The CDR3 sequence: CASINGGAGNTIYF. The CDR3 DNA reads TGTGCCAGTATTAACGGGGGGGCTGGAAACACCATATATTTT.

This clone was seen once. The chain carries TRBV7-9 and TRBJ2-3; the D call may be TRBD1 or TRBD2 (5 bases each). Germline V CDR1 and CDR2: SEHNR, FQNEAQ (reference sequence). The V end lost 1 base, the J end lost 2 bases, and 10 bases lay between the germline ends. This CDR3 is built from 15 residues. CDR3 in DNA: TGTGCCAGCAGCTTAGGTCCGGGACCCACAGATACGCAGTATTTT. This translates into CASSLGPGPTDTQYF.

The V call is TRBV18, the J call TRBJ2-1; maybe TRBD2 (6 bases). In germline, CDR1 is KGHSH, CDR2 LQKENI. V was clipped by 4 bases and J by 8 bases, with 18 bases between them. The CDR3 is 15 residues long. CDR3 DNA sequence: TGTGCCAGCTCACGACAGACTAGTTCTTTCGATGAGCAGTTCTTC. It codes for CASSRQTSSFDEQFF.

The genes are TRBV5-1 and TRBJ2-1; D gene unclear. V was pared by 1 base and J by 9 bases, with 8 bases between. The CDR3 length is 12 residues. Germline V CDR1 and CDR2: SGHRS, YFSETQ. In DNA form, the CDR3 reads TGCGCCAGCAGCTTGTTCAACCGTGAGCAGTTCTTC. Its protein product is CASSLFNREQFF.

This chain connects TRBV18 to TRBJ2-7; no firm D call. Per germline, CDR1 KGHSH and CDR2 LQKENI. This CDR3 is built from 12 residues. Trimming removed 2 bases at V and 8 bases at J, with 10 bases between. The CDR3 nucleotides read TGTGCCAGCTCACCAGCCGAAAGGAAGCAGTACTTC. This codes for CASSPAERKQYF.

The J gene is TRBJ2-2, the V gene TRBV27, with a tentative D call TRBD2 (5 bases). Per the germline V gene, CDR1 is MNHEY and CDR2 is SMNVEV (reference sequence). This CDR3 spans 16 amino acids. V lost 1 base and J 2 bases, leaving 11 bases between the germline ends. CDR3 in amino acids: CASSLYTTSNTGELFF. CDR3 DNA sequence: TGTGCCAGCAGTTTATACACTACTAGTAACACCGGGGAGCTGTTTTTT.

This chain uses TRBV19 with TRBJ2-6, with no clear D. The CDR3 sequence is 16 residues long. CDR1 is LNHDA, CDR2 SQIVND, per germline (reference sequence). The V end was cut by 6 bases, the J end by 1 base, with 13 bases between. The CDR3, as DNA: TGTGCCAGTAGGACTCGAACGCAATCTGGGGCCAACGTCCTGACTTTC. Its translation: CASRTRTQSGANVLTF.

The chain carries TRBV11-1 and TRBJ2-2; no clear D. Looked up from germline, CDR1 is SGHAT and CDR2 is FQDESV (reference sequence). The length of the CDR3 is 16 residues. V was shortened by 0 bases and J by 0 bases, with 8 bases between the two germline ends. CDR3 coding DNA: TGTGCCAGCAGCTTAGCGTTACATCCGAACACCGGGGAGCTGTTTTTT. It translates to CASSLALHPNTGELFF.

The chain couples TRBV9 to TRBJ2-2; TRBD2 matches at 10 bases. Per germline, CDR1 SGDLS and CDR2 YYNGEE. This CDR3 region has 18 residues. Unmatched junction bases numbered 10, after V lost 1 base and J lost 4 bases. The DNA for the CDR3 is TGTGCCAGCAGCGTAAAGGCTAGCGGGAGTGGGGGCACCGGGGAGCTGTTTTTT. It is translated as CASSVKASGSGGTGELFF.

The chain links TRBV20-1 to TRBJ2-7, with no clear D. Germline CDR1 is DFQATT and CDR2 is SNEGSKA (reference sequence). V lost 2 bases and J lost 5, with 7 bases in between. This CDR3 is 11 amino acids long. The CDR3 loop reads CSARSGNEQYF. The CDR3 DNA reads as TGCAGTGCTAGATCCGGAAACGAGCAGTACTTC.

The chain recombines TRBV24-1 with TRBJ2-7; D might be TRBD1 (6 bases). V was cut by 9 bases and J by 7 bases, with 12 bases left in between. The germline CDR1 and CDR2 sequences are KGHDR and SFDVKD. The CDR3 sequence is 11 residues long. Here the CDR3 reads CATGDIGEQYF. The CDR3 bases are TGTGCCACCGGGGACATCGGAGAGCAGTACTTC.

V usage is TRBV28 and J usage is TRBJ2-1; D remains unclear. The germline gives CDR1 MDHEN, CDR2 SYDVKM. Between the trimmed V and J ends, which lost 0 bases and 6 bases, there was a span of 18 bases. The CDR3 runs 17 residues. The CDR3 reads CASSLWDLTSSFNEQFF. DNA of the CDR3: TGTGCCAGCAGTTTATGGGATTTGACAAGCTCTTTCAATGAGCAGTTCTTC.